The T cell receptor beta chain described here comes from a study of blood T cell repertoires in COVID-19. The table came from immunoSEQ multiplex PCR; TCRdb's copy has only in-frame clones and leaves some out. Seen here are 200,000 to 250,000 clones, about 90% observed once, and the top ten hold approximately 0.77%. The CDR3 has 14 amino acids. Germline CDR1 is ENHRY and CDR2 is SYGVKD. The V and J ends lost 6 bases and 3 bases, in that order; junction bases with no gene match: 5. The rearrangement links TRBV10-3 to TRBJ2-7; TRBD1 agrees at 10 bases. The TCR comes from a man in his 60s with COVID-19, enrolled during active disease. The sequenced material came from peripheral blood. Here the CDR3 reads CAISSDRGDYEQYF. The CDR3 DNA sequence: TGTGCCATCAGCTCGGACAGGGGGGACTACGAGCAGTACTTC.